This is a list of T cell receptor beta chains from one sample in a study of blood T cell repertoires in COVID-19. Clones were sequenced by immunoSEQ multiplex PCR, and TCRdb holds only the in-frame ones, with some missing. The sample contains 40,000 to 55,000 clones, around nine tenths of which appear only once. The sample comprised peripheral blood. Source of these receptors: a man aged 45-65 years with active COVID-19. CDR3s include the opening cysteine and the closing phenylalanine or tryptophan. D genes are given only for firm matches. For some rows the clone size is stated as once, few or many, or as a class when expanded; others skip it.

cdr3_aa cdr3_nt j_call cdr3_length d_call clone_size v_call
CAWSTGGGYEQYF TGTGCCTGGAGTACAGGGGGGGGGTACGAGCAGTACTTC TRBJ2-7 13 NA NA TRBV30
CASSLGDRGNEQYF TGCGCCAGCAGCTTGGGAGACAGGGGGAACGAGCAGTACTTC TRBJ2-7 14 TRBD1 once TRBV5-1
CASSQPGGGLSDTQYF TGTGCCAGCAGCCAGCCCGGGGGTGGACTGTCGGATACGCAGTATTTT TRBJ2-3 16 NA NA TRBV14
CASSLSTGGTGELFF TGTGCCAGCAGCCTCTCGACAGGGGGCACCGGGGAGCTGTTTTTT TRBJ2-2 15 TRBD1 NA TRBV4-2
CASSYGGTSVETQYF TGTGCCAGCAGTTACGGAGGGACTAGCGTAGAGACCCAGTACTTC TRBJ2-5 15 TRBD2 NA TRBV6-2/TRBV6-3
CASSPTARTSTDTQYF TGTGCCAGCTCACCAACGGCTAGAACTAGCACAGATACGCAGTATTTT TRBJ2-3 16 NA once TRBV18
CASSLGTSTDTQYF TGCGCCAGCAGCTTGGGGACTAGCACAGATACGCAGTATTTT TRBJ2-3 14 NA NA TRBV5-1
CASSPGRTNWQETQYF TGTGCCAGCAGTCCGGGTCGAACAAATTGGCAAGAGACCCAGTACTTC TRBJ2-5 16 NA NA TRBV6-2/TRBV6-3
CASSARTGQGAGTEAFF TGCGCCAGCAGCGCTCGAACGGGACAGGGGGCCGGTACTGAAGCTTTCTTT TRBJ1-1 17 TRBD1 once TRBV5-1
CASSLVTGIFSEKLFF TGTGCCAGCAGTTTGGTCACAGGGATCTTTTCCGAAAAACTGTTTTTT TRBJ1-4 16 NA NA TRBV28
CASSERFTIGGNQPQHF TGTGCCAGCAGTGAGAGGTTTACCATCGGGGGCAATCAGCCCCAGCATTTT TRBJ1-5 17 NA NA TRBV2
CASSQIQITGADTQYF TGTGCCAGCAGCCAGATTCAGATTACAGGGGCAGATACGCAGTATTTT TRBJ2-3 16 TRBD1 NA TRBV3-1/TRBV3-2
CASRAGTGELFF TGTGCCAGCAGGGCGGGCACCGGGGAGCTGTTTTTT TRBJ2-2 12 NA NA TRBV5-4
CASSKSPGLEGETQYF TGTGCCAGCAGCAAAAGTCCGGGACTCGAAGGAGAGACCCAGTACTTC TRBJ2-5 16 NA NA TRBV3-1/TRBV3-2
CASSRRRGLDEQYF TGTGCCAGCAGCCGAAGGAGGGGATTAGACGAGCAGTACTTC TRBJ2-7 14 NA NA TRBV7-8
CASSYAFGGSSYEQYF TGTGCCAGCAGTTACGCATTCGGGGGAAGCTCCTACGAGCAGTACTTC TRBJ2-7 16 NA NA TRBV6-8
CASRTQPGQGNTEAFF TGTGCCAGTAGGACTCAACCGGGACAGGGGAACACTGAAGCTTTCTTT TRBJ1-1 16 TRBD1 NA TRBV19
CASSPAGQGGYTDTQYF TGTGCCAGTAGCCCCGCCGGACAGGGGGGATACACAGATACGCAGTATTTT TRBJ2-3 17 TRBD1 NA TRBV19
CASSLDGTGDTEAFF TGTGCCAGCAGCTTAGATGGCACCGGGGACACTGAAGCTTTCTTT TRBJ1-1 15 NA NA TRBV11-3
CASSPLTRPYEQYF TGTGCCAGCAGCCCTCTGACAAGGCCCTACGAGCAGTACTTC TRBJ2-7 14 NA NA TRBV11-2
CASQNRPGNTIYF TGTGCCAGCCAGAACAGGCCTGGAAACACCATATATTTT TRBJ1-3 13 NA NA TRBV5-4
CASSLGGGEQFF TGTGCCAGCAGCTTAGGAGGGGGCGAGCAGTTCTTC TRBJ2-1 12 TRBD1 NA TRBV7-9
CASSLSGTQETQYF TGTGCCAGCAGCTTAAGCGGGACCCAAGAGACCCAGTACTTC TRBJ2-5 14 TRBD2 NA TRBV13
CASSTTSGREYF TGTGCCAGCAGTACGACTAGCGGGAGGGAGTACTTC TRBJ2-7 12 TRBD2 NA TRBV6-5
CASSMGTSGGEQFF TGTGCCAGTAGTATGGGTACTAGCGGAGGTGAGCAGTTCTTC TRBJ2-1 14 TRBD2 NA TRBV19
CASSPPTGGITEAFF TGTGCCAGCAGCCCGCCGACAGGGGGAATCACTGAAGCTTTCTTT TRBJ1-1 15 TRBD1 NA TRBV7-2
CASSPQGARANNEQFF TGTGCCAGCAGCCCACAGGGGGCAAGGGCGAACAATGAGCAGTTCTTC TRBJ2-1 16 TRBD1 NA TRBV3-1/TRBV3-2
CASSLAGGRGGANYGYTF TGTGCCAGCAGTTTAGCGGGGGGCCGGGGAGGAGCTAACTATGGCTACACCTTC TRBJ1-2 18 NA NA TRBV27
CATSRGQDTEAFF TGTGCCACCAGTAGGGGGCAGGACACTGAAGCTTTCTTT TRBJ1-1 13 TRBD1 NA TRBV24-1
CASSYVGGGKNEQFF TGTGCCAGCAGTTACGTGGGGGGGGGTAAAAATGAGCAGTTCTTC TRBJ2-1 15 TRBD2 NA TRBV6-6
CASSLNQGSGYTF TGTGCCAGCAGTTTAAATCAGGGCTCTGGCTACACCTTC TRBJ1-2 13 NA NA TRBV28
CASSSRTGESGELFF TGCGCCAGCAGCTCACGGACAGGGGAGTCCGGGGAGCTGTTTTTT TRBJ2-2 15 TRBD1 NA TRBV5-1
CASSPSFTSGSSSYEQYF TGTGCCAGCAGCCCCTCGTTCACTAGCGGGTCTAGCTCCTACGAGCAGTACTTC TRBJ2-7 18 TRBD2 few TRBV11-2
CASSLQRDRAYGYTF TGTGCCAGCAGCCTCCAAAGGGACAGGGCCTATGGCTACACCTTC TRBJ1-2 15 TRBD1 NA TRBV3-1/TRBV3-2
CASSSQGPVGPQHF TGTGCCAGCAGCTCACAGGGCCCCGTCGGGCCCCAGCATTTT TRBJ1-5 14 NA few TRBV7-2
CASSPGQEGYEQYF TGTGCCAGCTCACCAGGACAGGAAGGTTACGAGCAGTACTTC TRBJ2-7 14 TRBD1 NA TRBV18
CASIYGTSGRGTGELFF TGTGCCAGCATCTATGGGACTAGCGGGAGGGGCACCGGGGAGCTGTTTTTT TRBJ2-2 17 TRBD2 NA TRBV7-2
CSVGGGWQPQHF TGCAGCGTTGGGGGGGGCTGGCAGCCCCAGCATTTT TRBJ1-5 12 NA few TRBV29-1
CASRLRPAGGLKSSTDTQYF TGCGCCAGCAGACTCAGGCCAGCGGGGGGATTAAAATCTAGCACAGATACGCAGTATTTT TRBJ2-3 20 TRBD2 once TRBV5-1
CATSDPTGGWETQYF TGTGCCACCAGTGATCCTACAGGGGGATGGGAGACCCAGTACTTC TRBJ2-5 15 TRBD1 NA TRBV24-1
CASSRDSMNTEAFF TGTGCCAGCAGTCGGGACAGTATGAACACTGAAGCTTTCTTT TRBJ1-1 14 TRBD1 NA TRBV6-5
CASSLPGQRREKLFF TGCGCCAGCAGCCTCCCGGGACAGCGACGTGAAAAACTGTTTTTT TRBJ1-4 15 TRBD1 few TRBV4-1
CASSVGRGTEAFF TGTGCCAGCAGCGTAGGTCGGGGGACTGAAGCTTTCTTT TRBJ1-1 13 NA NA TRBV9
CASARWEQGGANYGYTF TGTGCCAGCGCCCGGTGGGAACAGGGGGGAGCTAACTATGGCTACACCTTC TRBJ1-2 17 TRBD1 NA TRBV7-2
CASSLASGSQETQYF TGTGCCAGCAGCTTAGCTAGCGGGAGTCAGGAGACCCAGTACTTC TRBJ2-5 15 TRBD2 NA TRBV7-2
CSVTNTEAFF TGCAGCGTGACTAACACTGAAGCTTTCTTT TRBJ1-1 10 NA NA TRBV29-1
CASSPQTGYDYGYTF TGTGCCAGTAGTCCCCAGACAGGGTATGACTATGGCTACACCTTC TRBJ1-2 15 TRBD1 NA TRBV19
CASSASRGFGNTIYF TGTGCCAGCAGCGCGAGCAGGGGGTTTGGAAACACCATATATTTT TRBJ1-3 15 TRBD1 NA TRBV11-3
CASSLVVGGPSDTQYF TGTGCCAGCAGCTTGGTGGTGGGGGGGCCATCAGATACGCAGTATTTT TRBJ2-3 16 NA NA TRBV5-6
CAISPSSGSSHEQYF TGTGCCATCAGCCCGAGTAGCGGGAGTTCTCACGAGCAGTACTTC TRBJ2-7 15 TRBD2 few TRBV10-3
CASSAQVSSYEQYF TGTGCCAGCAGCGCCCAAGTGAGCTCCTACGAGCAGTACTTC TRBJ2-7 14 NA NA TRBV9
CASVPTGLGNTEAFF TGTGCCAGCGTACCGACAGGGCTGGGGAACACTGAAGCTTTCTTT TRBJ1-1 15 TRBD1 NA TRBV2
CASSEDHRRSYEQYF TGTGCCAGCAGTGAAGATCACAGACGGTCCTACGAGCAGTACTTC TRBJ2-7 15 NA NA TRBV6-1